A selection of T cell receptor beta chains follows, all from one sample in a study of breast tumors, draining lymph nodes, adjacent tissues. Via MiXCR, TCRdb re-called the multiplex PCR reads, giving one row per CDR3 protein. The table lists around 140,000 distinct CDR3 sequences, 20% to 25% of them singletons. Sequences were obtained from axillary lymph node tissue. The origin of the receptors is a female donor with breast cancer. Some clones in this sample may be carry-over from other donors' samples. Each CDR3 is given with its conserved first and last residue. A row's size may be missing; if present it is once, few, many or a size class.

j_call: TRBJ2-5
v_call: TRBV6-1
clone_size: many
cdr3_aa: CASSGTRGSETQYF

j_call: TRBJ1-2
v_call: TRBV9
clone_size: many
cdr3_aa: CASSVVMTGVFLYGYTF

j_call: TRBJ2-5
v_call: TRBV28
clone_size: few
cdr3_aa: CASSPQRRQRETQYF

j_call: TRBJ2-1
v_call: TRBV6-2/TRBV6-3
clone_size: few
cdr3_aa: CASSYPLSWVQGGNEQFF

j_call: TRBJ2-3
v_call: TRBV5-1
clone_size: many
cdr3_aa: CASSLGTSGITDTQYF

j_call: TRBJ2-7
v_call: TRBV6-5
clone_size: many
cdr3_aa: CASSGRGASGTSYEQYF

j_call: TRBJ2-1
v_call: TRBV29-1
clone_size: many
cdr3_aa: CSVSSGESRNEQFF

j_call: TRBJ2-3
v_call: TRBV24-1
clone_size: many
cdr3_aa: CATSDSSHTQYF

j_call: TRBJ2-3
v_call: TRBV6-2/TRBV6-3
clone_size: -
cdr3_aa: CASSYLAGGTTQYF

j_call: TRBJ1-6
v_call: TRBV20-1
clone_size: many
cdr3_aa: CSAKTGVNSPLHF

j_call: TRBJ2-7
v_call: TRBV20-1
clone_size: many
cdr3_aa: CSAEGTGTYEQYF

j_call: TRBJ2-3
v_call: TRBV5-1
clone_size: many
cdr3_aa: CASSLADLASSTDTQYF

j_call: TRBJ2-1
v_call: TRBV20-1
clone_size: many
cdr3_aa: CSARGGATYNEQFF

j_call: TRBJ2-3
v_call: TRBV20-1
clone_size: many
cdr3_aa: CSASGGTDTQYF

j_call: TRBJ2-3
v_call: TRBV7-8
clone_size: many
cdr3_aa: CASSLKAGASTDTQYF

j_call: TRBJ1-4
v_call: TRBV5-1
clone_size: many
cdr3_aa: CASSSTGTGGEKLFF

j_call: TRBJ2-7
v_call: TRBV6-2/TRBV6-3
clone_size: many
cdr3_aa: CASKRDPSSYEQYF

j_call: TRBJ2-3
v_call: TRBV15
clone_size: many
cdr3_aa: CATSLGGSTDTQYF

j_call: TRBJ2-5
v_call: TRBV19
clone_size: many
cdr3_aa: CASSEGLAGGVETQYF

j_call: TRBJ2-2
v_call: TRBV19
clone_size: many
cdr3_aa: CATQSGTGELFF

j_call: TRBJ1-3
v_call: TRBV15
clone_size: many
cdr3_aa: CATSREGRQGDTIYF

j_call: TRBJ2-6
v_call: TRBV12-3/TRBV12-4
clone_size: many
cdr3_aa: CASSLGSGSGANVLTF

j_call: TRBJ2-1
v_call: TRBV24-1
clone_size: many
cdr3_aa: CATSDFTGTGSNEQFF

j_call: TRBJ2-7
v_call: TRBV4-1
clone_size: once
cdr3_aa: CASSQVSGTSGTEQYF

j_call: TRBJ2-7
v_call: TRBV5-6
clone_size: many
cdr3_aa: CASSLDRGSYEQYF

j_call: TRBJ1-3
v_call: TRBV9
clone_size: many
cdr3_aa: CASSVAPSREPGNTIYF

j_call: TRBJ2-7
v_call: TRBV14
clone_size: few
cdr3_aa: CASSQALAGEHEQYF